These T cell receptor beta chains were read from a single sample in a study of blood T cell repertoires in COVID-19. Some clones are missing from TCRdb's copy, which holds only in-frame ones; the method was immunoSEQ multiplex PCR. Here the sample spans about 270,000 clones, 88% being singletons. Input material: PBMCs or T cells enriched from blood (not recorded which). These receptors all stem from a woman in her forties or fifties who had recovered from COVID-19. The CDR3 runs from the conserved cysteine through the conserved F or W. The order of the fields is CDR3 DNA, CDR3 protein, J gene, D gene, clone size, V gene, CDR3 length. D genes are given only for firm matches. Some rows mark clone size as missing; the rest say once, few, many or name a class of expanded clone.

TGTGCCAGACTAGTTGCCTACGAGCAGTACTTC,CARLVAYEQYF,TRBJ2-7,.,.,TRBV27,11
TGTGCCAGCAGTATAACAGGGAATTCACCCCTCCACTTT,CASSITGNSPLHF,TRBJ1-6,.,once,TRBV28,13
TGTGCCAGCAGCCTAAGCACAGATACGCAGTATTTT,CASSLSTDTQYF,TRBJ2-3,.,.,TRBV5-6,12
TGTGCCAGCAGTGCTAGACAGGGTTTGACTGAAGCTTTCTTT,CASSARQGLTEAFF,TRBJ1-1,TRBD1,few,TRBV6-2/TRBV6-3,14
TGCAGCGCCCACTACAGGGACCTCAATGAGCAGTTCTTC,CSAHYRDLNEQFF,TRBJ2-1,.,.,TRBV29-1,13
TGTGCCACCAGCACGAAGGGTATTGCGGGGGCGGGTGAGCAGTTCTTC,CATSTKGIAGAGEQFF,TRBJ2-1,.,.,TRBV15,16
TGTGCTAGTGGTCGGGACAGGGGGCTAACTGAAGCTTTCTTT,CASGRDRGLTEAFF,TRBJ1-1,TRBD1,.,TRBV12-5,14
TGCAGCGTAGCGGCAGGGGTTAATGAGCAGTTCTTC,CSVAAGVNEQFF,TRBJ2-1,.,.,TRBV29-1,12
TGTGCCAGCAGCTTGTACTCGGAGGAAGAGCAGTACTTC,CASSLYSEEEQYF,TRBJ2-7,.,.,TRBV11-3,13
TGTGCCTGGAGTGTAGACAGCGCTCGGGAGCAGTACTTC,CAWSVDSAREQYF,TRBJ2-7,.,once,TRBV30,13
TGTGCCAGCAGCCCTACGGGGCGGGAACGCACAGATACGCAGTATTTT,CASSPTGRERTDTQYF,TRBJ2-3,.,.,TRBV7-2,16
TGTGCCAGCAGCCCGGACAGGACGGGAGGCTACACCTTC,CASSPDRTGGYTF,TRBJ1-2,TRBD1,.,TRBV7-2,13
TGCAGCGTTGGGGACAGGCAACACACTGAAGCTTTCTTT,CSVGDRQHTEAFF,TRBJ1-1,TRBD1,.,TRBV29-1,13
TGTGCCAGCAGCCAGGGGGGCCGGGCCTATACGCAGTATTTT,CASSQGGRAYTQYF,TRBJ2-3,.,.,TRBV5-8,14
TGTGCCAGCAGCCCGATTATTTCAAGTACGTCGGACTTC,CASSPIISSTSDF,TRBJ2-7,.,.,TRBV5-5,13
TGTGCCAGCAGCGTATTCGGGGGAGATACTGAAGCTTTCTTT,CASSVFGGDTEAFF,TRBJ1-1,.,.,TRBV9,14
TGTGCCACCCAGGGGCAGATGAACACTGAAGCTTTCTTT,CATQGQMNTEAFF,TRBJ1-1,.,.,TRBV10-3,13
TGTGCCAGCAGCCTAATAAGGGTTAGGGGCGGAACGAACACTGAAGCTTTCTTT,CASSLIRVRGGTNTEAFF,TRBJ1-1,.,few,TRBV28,18
TGTGCCAGCAGTATAAATACAGGGTTCTCTGGAAACACCATATATTTT,CASSINTGFSGNTIYF,TRBJ1-3,.,.,TRBV28,16
TGTGCCAGCAGTTTCCTGGACAGGGCCAATTCACCCCTCCACTTT,CASSFLDRANSPLHF,TRBJ1-6,TRBD1,.,TRBV27,15
TGTGCCAGCAGCTTAACGTCAAACAGGCCGGCCAGTGAGCAGTTCTTC,CASSLTSNRPASEQFF,TRBJ2-1,.,.,TRBV7-3,16
TGTGCCAGCAGCCCTCGGGTGGGTCAGGGGTCACCCTACGAGCAGTACTTC,CASSPRVGQGSPYEQYF,TRBJ2-7,.,.,TRBV7-3,17
TGTGCCAGCAGTGGACTAGCGGGAGGGCTTGCCGATTACGAGCAGTACTTC,CASSGLAGGLADYEQYF,TRBJ2-7,TRBD2,.,TRBV6-1,17
TGTGCCAGTAGAGGAGGTTCGGGGGGAGCGAACACCGGGGAGCTGTTTTTT,CASRGGSGGANTGELFF,TRBJ2-2,TRBD2,once,TRBV19,17
TGTGCCAGCAGTTATGGGAGGGCCAGGGATGAGCAGTTCTTC,CASSYGRARDEQFF,TRBJ2-1,TRBD2,.,TRBV28,14
TGTGCCAGCAGCTTTAACCCCCCGGACTCGCAGAATGAGCAGTTCTTC,CASSFNPPDSQNEQFF,TRBJ2-1,.,.,TRBV11-1,16
TGTGCCAGCAGCAACAGAACCGGGGAGCTGTTTTTT,CASSNRTGELFF,TRBJ2-2,.,.,TRBV21-1,12
TGTGCCAGCAGCCCCCGCGAGCGGGGGCCCACAGATACGCAGTATTTT,CASSPRERGPTDTQYF,TRBJ2-3,TRBD2,.,TRBV11-1,16
TGTGCCAGCAGTTTATCGGGGTTTCGCGACAGGGCTCTGAATTCACCCCTCCACTTT,CASSLSGFRDRALNSPLHF,TRBJ1-6,TRBD1,.,TRBV27,19
TGTGCCAGCAGTTTCACCCCCCCTCCGGTAAACACTGAAGCTTTCTTT,CASSFTPPPVNTEAFF,TRBJ1-1,.,.,TRBV27,16
TGTGCCAGCTCACCACCCACATACTCCTACAATGAGCAGTTCTTC,CASSPPTYSYNEQFF,TRBJ2-1,.,.,TRBV18,15
TGTGCCAGCAGCGGGCACCCCGGAGAAACACGGGGCGGGACCTACGAGCAGTACTTC,CASSGHPGETRGGTYEQYF,TRBJ2-7,.,.,TRBV9,19
TGTGCCAGCAGCACTGGACAGGGAAACACCATATATTTT,CASSTGQGNTIYF,TRBJ1-3,.,.,TRBV5-4,13
TGTGCCAGCAGCTCGACTAGCGGCACAGATACGCAGTATTTT,CASSSTSGTDTQYF,TRBJ2-3,TRBD2,once,TRBV6-4,14
TGTGCCAGCAGCTCATCAACAGGGGTCGAGCAGTACTTC,CASSSSTGVEQYF,TRBJ2-7,TRBD1,.,TRBV11-2,13
TGTGCCGGGTCGACAGGTAATAGCAATCAGCCCCAGCATTTT,CAGSTGNSNQPQHF,TRBJ1-5,.,.,TRBV19,14
TGTGCCACCAGTGATCCCGGGCAGGGGAAGGTCAATGAGCAGTTCTTC,CATSDPGQGKVNEQFF,TRBJ2-1,.,.,TRBV24-1,16
TGTGCCAGTAAATTTGGGACAGGGGGTTATGATACGCAGTATTTT,CASKFGTGGYDTQYF,TRBJ2-3,TRBD1,.,TRBV19,15
TGTGCCACTGACATGGGTGAAAAACTGTTTTTT,CATDMGEKLFF,TRBJ1-4,.,.,TRBV28,11